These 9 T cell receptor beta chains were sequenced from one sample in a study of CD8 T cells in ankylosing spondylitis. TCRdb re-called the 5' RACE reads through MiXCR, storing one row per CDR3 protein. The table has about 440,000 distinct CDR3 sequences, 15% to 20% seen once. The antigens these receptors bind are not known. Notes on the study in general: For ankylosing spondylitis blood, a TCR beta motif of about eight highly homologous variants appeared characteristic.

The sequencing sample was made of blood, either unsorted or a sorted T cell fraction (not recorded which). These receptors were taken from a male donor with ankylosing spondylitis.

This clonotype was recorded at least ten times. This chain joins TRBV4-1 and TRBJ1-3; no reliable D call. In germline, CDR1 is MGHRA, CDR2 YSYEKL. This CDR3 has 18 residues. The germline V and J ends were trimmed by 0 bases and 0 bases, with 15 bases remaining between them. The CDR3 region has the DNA TGCGCCAGCAGCCAAGATGGGATAGAGTCGGTCTCTGGAAACACCATATATTTT. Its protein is CASSQDGIESVSGNTIYF.

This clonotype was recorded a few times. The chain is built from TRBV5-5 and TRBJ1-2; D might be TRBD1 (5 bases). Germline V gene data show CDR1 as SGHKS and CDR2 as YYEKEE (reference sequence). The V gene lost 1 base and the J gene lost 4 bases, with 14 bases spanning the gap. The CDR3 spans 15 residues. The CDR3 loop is CASSLYQGRGYGYTF. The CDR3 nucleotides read TGTGCCAGCAGCTTGTACCAGGGACGAGGCTATGGCTACACCTTC.

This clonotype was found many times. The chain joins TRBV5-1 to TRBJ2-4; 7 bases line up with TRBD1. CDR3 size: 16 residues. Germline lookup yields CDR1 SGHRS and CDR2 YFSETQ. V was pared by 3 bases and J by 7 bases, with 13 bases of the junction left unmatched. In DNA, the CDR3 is TGCGCCAGCAGCTCGACAGGGTTGATCATGGGGAACATTCAGTACTTC. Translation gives CASSSTGLIMGNIQYF.

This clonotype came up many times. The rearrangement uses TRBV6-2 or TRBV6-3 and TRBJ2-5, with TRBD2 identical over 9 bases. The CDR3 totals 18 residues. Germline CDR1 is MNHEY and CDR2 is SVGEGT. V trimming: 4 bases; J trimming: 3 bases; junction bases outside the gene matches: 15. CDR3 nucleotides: TGTGCCAGCAGTTGGAATACCCTGCCAGGACTAGCGAAAGAGACCCAGTACTTC. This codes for CASSWNTLPGLAKETQYF.

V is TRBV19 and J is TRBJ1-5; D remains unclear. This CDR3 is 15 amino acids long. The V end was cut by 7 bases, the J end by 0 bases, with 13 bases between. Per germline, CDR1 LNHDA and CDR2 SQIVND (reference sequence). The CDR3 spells CASTHRMDSNQPQHF. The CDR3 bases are TGTGCCAGTACCCACCGGATGGATAGCAATCAGCCCCAGCATTTT.

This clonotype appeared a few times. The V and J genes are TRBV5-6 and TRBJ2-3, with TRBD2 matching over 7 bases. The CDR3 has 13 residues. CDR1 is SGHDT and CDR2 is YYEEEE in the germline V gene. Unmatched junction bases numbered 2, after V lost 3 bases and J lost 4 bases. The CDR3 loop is CASSWTSADTQYF. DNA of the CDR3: TGTGCCAGCAGCTGGACTAGTGCAGATACGCAGTATTTT. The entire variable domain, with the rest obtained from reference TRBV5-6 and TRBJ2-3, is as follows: DAGVTQSPTHLIKTRGQQVTLRCSPKSGHDTVSWYQQALGQGPQFIFQYYEEEERQRGNFPDRFSGHQFPNYSSELNVNALLLGDSALYLCASSWTSADTQYFGPGTRLTVL.

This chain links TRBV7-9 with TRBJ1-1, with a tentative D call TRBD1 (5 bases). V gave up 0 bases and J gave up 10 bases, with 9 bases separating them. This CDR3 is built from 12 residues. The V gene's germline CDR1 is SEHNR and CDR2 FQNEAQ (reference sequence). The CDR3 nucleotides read TGTGCCAGCAGCTTAGCGGAAAGGGGAGCTTTCTTT. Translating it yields CASSLAERGAFF.

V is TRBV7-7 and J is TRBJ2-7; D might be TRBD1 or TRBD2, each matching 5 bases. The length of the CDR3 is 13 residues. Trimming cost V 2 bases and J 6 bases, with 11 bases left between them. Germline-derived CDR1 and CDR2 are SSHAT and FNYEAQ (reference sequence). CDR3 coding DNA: TGTGCCAGCAGCTTAAAGCCGGGGCTCGAGCAGTACTTC. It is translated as CASSLKPGLEQYF.

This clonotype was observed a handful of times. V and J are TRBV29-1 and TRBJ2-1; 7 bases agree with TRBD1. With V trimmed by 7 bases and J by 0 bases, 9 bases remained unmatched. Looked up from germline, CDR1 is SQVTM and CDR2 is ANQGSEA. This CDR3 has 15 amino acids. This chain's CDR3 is CSAGQVWSSYNEQFF. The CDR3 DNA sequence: TGCAGCGCCGGACAGGTATGGAGCTCCTACAATGAGCAGTTCTTC.